These T cell receptor beta chains were read from a single sample in a study of radiation and T cells in renal cell carcinoma. Sequencing used immunoSEQ multiplex PCR; TCRdb keeps in-frame clones, though not all of them. The sample includes around 16,000 clones, around three fifths of them seen just once. Specimen: tumor tissue, collected from a patient whose treatment included radiotherapy and nephrectomy. Receptors were obtained from a woman aged 70-85 years with renal cell carcinoma. The CDR3 runs from the conserved cysteine through the conserved F or W. D genes are given only for firm matches. Clone size, where shown, is once, few, many, or a class for clones that have expanded.

>TRBV28|NA|TRBJ1-2|TRBD1
TGTGCCAGCAGTTCAGATCCGGGACAGGGGGCGTATGGCTACACCTTC
CASSSDPGQGAYGYTF
>TRBV19|NA|TRBJ2-1|NA
TGTGCCAGTAGTCAAGGGACGTTTCCGAATGAGCAGTTCTTC
CASSQGTFPNEQFF
>TRBV4-2|NA|TRBJ2-6|TRBD2
TGTGCCAGCAGCCAAGAGTTGGGGACTAGCGCATCTGGGGCCAACGTCCTGACTTTC
CASSQELGTSASGANVLTF
>TRBV6-6|NA|TRBJ1-1|NA
TGTGCCAGCAGTTACTCGGGACTGGGCGACACTGAAGCTTTCTTT
CASSYSGLGDTEAFF
>TRBV25-1|NA|TRBJ1-1|NA
TGTGCCAGCAGTCCACAGGGTAGAGGGACTGAAGCTTTCTTT
CASSPQGRGTEAFF
>TRBV5-4|NA|TRBJ2-3|NA
TGTGTAGCCGGGGCGCCCGCTAGCACAGATACGCAGTATTTT
CVAGAPASTDTQYF
>TRBV5-1|NA|TRBJ1-2|NA
TGCGCCAGCAGCTTAATGGACTCTAACTATGGCTACACCTTC
CASSLMDSNYGYTF
>TRBV5-1|once|TRBJ2-3|NA
TGCGCCAGCAGCTTGGAGCCTAGCACAGATACGCAGTATTTT
CASSLEPSTDTQYF
>TRBV6-1|many|TRBJ2-3|TRBD1
TGTGCCAGCAAGGGGGCCAGCGGTTTCACAGATACGCAGTATTTT
CASKGASGFTDTQYF
>TRBV5-6|NA|TRBJ1-4|NA
TGTGCCAGCAGCTTGTTCGGCCAAACAACTAATGAAAAACTGTTTTTT
CASSLFGQTTNEKLFF
>TRBV10-3|NA|TRBJ2-1|NA
TGTGCCATCAGTGGAACGGCAGGTAGGAATGAGCAGTTCTTC
CAISGTAGRNEQFF
>TRBV11-2|few|TRBJ2-7|NA
TGTGCCAGCAGCTTAGGTGTCGAGCAGTACTTC
CASSLGVEQYF
>TRBV7-9|NA|TRBJ1-4|NA
TGTGCCAGCAGCTTAGCGCCACAGAGGATGGCAAAACTGTTTTTT
CASSLAPQRMAKLFF
>TRBV7-6|NA|TRBJ2-5|TRBD1
TGTGCCAGCAGTCCAACCGGGACAGGGGGAGAGACCCAGTACTTC
CASSPTGTGGETQYF
>TRBV7-2|medium-sized|TRBJ2-5|NA
TGTGCCAGCAGCTTATTGGTTGGCCAAGAGACCCAGTACTTC
CASSLLVGQETQYF
>TRBV5-1|NA|TRBJ2-1|NA
TGCGCCAGCAGCGGCTCGGGAGTACCCTACAATGAGCAGTTCTTC
CASSGSGVPYNEQFF
>TRBV5-8|NA|TRBJ1-2|TRBD1
TGTGCCAGCAGCCCCAGGACAGGGGGGGCCCCCGGAGGCTACACCTTC
CASSPRTGGAPGGYTF
>TRBV9|once|TRBJ2-1|NA
TGTGCCAGCAGCGGCAGACAAAATGAGCAGTTCTTC
CASSGRQNEQFF
>TRBV14|NA|TRBJ2-7|NA
TGTGCCAGCAGCCAGGACTCGGGGAGCTCCTACGAGCAGTACTTC
CASSQDSGSSYEQYF
>TRBV19|NA|TRBJ1-5|TRBD1
TGTGCCAGTAGTATGGACAGGGATCAGCCCCAGCATTTT
CASSMDRDQPQHF
>TRBV5-1|NA|TRBJ2-1|NA
TGCGCCAGCAGCGCGGGATGGGACGGAGGAAACAATGAGCAGTTCTTC
CASSAGWDGGNNEQFF
>TRBV5-4|NA|TRBJ2-1|TRBD1
TGTGCCAGCAGCCCAGGTCCGGACAGGGAGGTGTTCTTC
CASSPGPDREVFF
>TRBV15|NA|TRBJ1-2|NA
TGTGCCACCAGCACTGTCGACGGGCCCTCAGTGGGCTACACCTTC
CATSTVDGPSVGYTF
>TRBV6-5|NA|TRBJ2-4|NA
TGTGCCAGCACGGGGTCGGAGGACAAAAACATTCAGTACTTC
CASTGSEDKNIQYF
>TRBV18|NA|TRBJ2-7|TRBD2
TGTGCCAGCTCACCCCCTAGCGGGGGGGGAGTCTACGAGCAGTACTTC
CASSPPSGGGVYEQYF
>TRBV19|few|TRBJ2-7|NA
TGTGCCAGTAGTACCCCGGGGGAGCCCTACGAGCAGTACTTC
CASSTPGEPYEQYF
>TRBV6-6|NA|TRBJ1-1|NA
TGTGCCAGCAGGCCCACGGGGGGACGCACTGAAGCTTTCTTT
CASRPTGGRTEAFF
>TRBV6-1|medium-sized|TRBJ1-3|TRBD1
TGTGCCAGCAGGGGACAGGGAAGCAACACCATATATTTT
CASRGQGSNTIYF
>TRBV7-9|NA|TRBJ1-1|NA
TGTGCCAGCAGACCGGACCTCATGAACACTGAAGCTTTCTTT
CASRPDLMNTEAFF
>TRBV20-1|NA|TRBJ1-5|NA
TGCAGTGCTAGCGGGGGGCAGCCCCAGCATTTT
CSASGGQPQHF
>TRBV6-5|NA|TRBJ1-5|NA
TGTGCCAGCAGTTATGCAAACGGGGTGAATCAGCCCCAGCATTTT
CASSYANGVNQPQHF
>TRBV11-2|NA|TRBJ1-1|NA
TGTGCCAGCAGCCTAAGGTGGGATGGAAACACTGAAGCTTTCTTT
CASSLRWDGNTEAFF
>TRBV5-1|NA|TRBJ2-2|TRBD1
TGCGCCAGCAGTTCCGGGACAGTGGGGACCGGGGAGCTGTTTTTT
CASSSGTVGTGELFF
>TRBV6-4|NA|TRBJ2-3|TRBD2
TGTGCCAGCAGTGCCACGCGGGAGACAGATACGCAGTATTTT
CASSATRETDTQYF
>TRBV18|NA|TRBJ2-6|NA
TGTGCCAGCTCACCCGAAACCTCTGGGGCCAACGTCCTGACTTTC
CASSPETSGANVLTF
>TRBV7-6|NA|TRBJ1-2|TRBD1
TGTGCCAGCAGCTTAGCTACAGGGGATATTAAGGGCTACACCTTC
CASSLATGDIKGYTF
>TRBV4-1|NA|TRBJ1-1|NA
TGCGCCAGCAGCCCCCTGGTGGGGGACACTGAAGCTTTCTTT
CASSPLVGDTEAFF
>TRBV5-1|NA|TRBJ1-1|NA
TGCGCCAGCAGCTACGCCCCTGACAGTAACACTGAAGCTTTCTTT
CASSYAPDSNTEAFF
>TRBV4-1|once|TRBJ2-5|NA
TGCGCCAGCAGCCAAGATCGTGGGGGGTACCAAGAGACCCAGTACTTC
CASSQDRGGYQETQYF
>TRBV14|medium-sized|TRBJ1-1|NA
TGTGCCAGCAGTCGCCTGTCCGCGATTGAAGCTTTCTTT
CASSRLSAIEAFF
>TRBV25-1|NA|TRBJ2-3|NA
TGTGCCAGCAGTGATCCCGCTAGGTATACGCAGTATTTT
CASSDPARYTQYF
>TRBV13|NA|TRBJ1-3|TRBD1
TGTGCCAGCAGCGTAGAAGAAGGGGGCGGATTCGGTGGAAACACCATATATTTT
CASSVEEGGGFGGNTIYF
>TRBV7-9|NA|TRBJ1-1|NA
TGTGCCAGCAGCCCGGTGAACACTGAAGCTTTCTTT
CASSPVNTEAFF